These T cell receptor beta chains were read from a single sample in a study of T cell clonotyping in hematopoietic cell transplantation. Assay: immunoSEQ multiplex PCR; the TCRdb copy retains only in-frame clones and omits some. The repertoire holds 12,000 or so clones, with over 40% as singletons. The sample consisted of peripheral blood mononuclear cells. Receptors were obtained from a man aged 50-60 years in good health. Some clones in this sample may be carry-over from other donors' samples. Both conserved end residues are part of each CDR3. The D gene is left open where the match is weak. Where a row states a size, it is once, few, many or the class of an expanded clone; other rows omit it.

abundance: medium-sized
d_gene: NA
j_gene: TRBJ2-5
v_gene: TRBV13
len: 13
CDR3aa: CASSPTDRETQYF
CDR3nt: TGTGCCAGCAGCCCTACAGACCGAGAGACCCAGTACTTC

abundance: NA
d_gene: TRBD1
j_gene: TRBJ1-4
v_gene: TRBV19
len: 15
CDR3aa: CASSPGGTTNEKLFF
CDR3nt: TGTGCCAGTAGTCCAGGGGGAACAACTAATGAAAAACTGTTTTTT

abundance: few
d_gene: TRBD1
j_gene: TRBJ2-2
v_gene: TRBV12-5
len: 16
CDR3aa: CASGLYKGASTGELFF
CDR3nt: TGTGCTAGTGGTTTGTATAAGGGGGCGAGCACCGGGGAGCTGTTTTTT

abundance: few
d_gene: NA
j_gene: TRBJ2-7
v_gene: TRBV7-9
len: 12
CDR3aa: CASSDGGLEQYF
CDR3nt: TGTGCCAGCAGCGATGGGGGCCTCGAGCAGTACTTC

abundance: NA
d_gene: NA
j_gene: TRBJ1-2
v_gene: TRBV6-5
len: 13
CDR3aa: CASYRVGIYGYTF
CDR3nt: TGTGCCAGTTACAGGGTCGGGATCTATGGCTACACCTTC

abundance: NA
d_gene: NA
j_gene: TRBJ1-1
v_gene: TRBV6-5
len: 15
CDR3aa: CASSYAANLGTEAFF
CDR3nt: TGTGCCAGCAGTTACGCGGCCAACCTGGGCACTGAAGCTTTCTTT

abundance: NA
d_gene: TRBD1
j_gene: TRBJ1-5
v_gene: TRBV10-3
len: 14
CDR3aa: CAIRGTGGEQPQHF
CDR3nt: TGTGCCATCAGGGGGACAGGGGGAGAGCAGCCCCAGCATTTT

abundance: NA
d_gene: NA
j_gene: TRBJ2-7
v_gene: TRBV14
len: 11
CDR3aa: CASSHGSEQYF
CDR3nt: TGTGCCAGCAGCCACGGTAGTGAGCAGTACTTC

abundance: NA
d_gene: NA
j_gene: TRBJ1-5
v_gene: TRBV7-2
len: 14
CDR3aa: CASSLVSSNQPQHF
CDR3nt: TGTGCCAGCAGCTTAGTCTCGAGCAATCAGCCCCAGCATTTT

abundance: few
d_gene: NA
j_gene: TRBJ1-4
v_gene: TRBV28
len: 15
CDR3aa: CASSLGGATNEKLFF
CDR3nt: TGTGCCAGCAGTTTAGGCGGTGCAACTAATGAAAAACTGTTTTTT

abundance: NA
d_gene: NA
j_gene: TRBJ2-7
v_gene: TRBV4-1
len: 17
CDR3aa: CASSQDRTQFFPYEQYF
CDR3nt: TGCGCCAGCAGCCAAGATAGAACCCAATTCTTCCCCTACGAGCAGTACTTC

abundance: NA
d_gene: TRBD1
j_gene: TRBJ2-2
v_gene: TRBV6-1
len: 13
CDR3aa: CASRQGATGELFF
CDR3nt: TGTGCCAGCAGGCAGGGGGCAACCGGGGAGCTGTTTTTT

abundance: NA
d_gene: TRBD1
j_gene: TRBJ1-2
v_gene: TRBV29-1
len: 17
CDR3aa: CSVHQTRGVGQGDGYTF
CDR3nt: TGCAGCGTCCACCAAACCCGGGGTGTGGGACAGGGGGATGGCTACACCTTC

abundance: few
d_gene: NA
j_gene: TRBJ2-7
v_gene: TRBV25-1
len: 11
CDR3aa: CASRGGHEQYF
CDR3nt: TGTGCCAGCAGAGGCGGCCACGAGCAGTACTTC

abundance: few
d_gene: NA
j_gene: TRBJ2-7
v_gene: TRBV27
len: 12
CDR3aa: CASSLSGYEQYF
CDR3nt: TGTGCCAGCAGTTTATCGGGATACGAGCAGTACTTC

abundance: once
d_gene: NA
j_gene: TRBJ2-7
v_gene: TRBV6-1
len: 13
CDR3aa: CASSEETRYEQYF
CDR3nt: TGTGCCAGCAGTGAAGAGACCCGCTACGAGCAGTACTTC

abundance: NA
d_gene: NA
j_gene: TRBJ2-7
v_gene: TRBV5-8
len: 15
CDR3aa: CASSLQGPQGLEQYF
CDR3nt: TGTGCCAGCAGTCTGCAGGGGCCCCAGGGCCTCGAGCAGTACTTC

abundance: NA
d_gene: NA
j_gene: TRBJ2-5
v_gene: TRBV30
len: 14
CDR3aa: CAWSVLPGRETQYF
CDR3nt: TGTGCCTGGAGTGTACTTCCGGGGAGAGAGACCCAGTACTTC

abundance: NA
d_gene: NA
j_gene: TRBJ1-4
v_gene: TRBV30
len: 11
CDR3aa: CAFDTGEKLFF
CDR3nt: TGTGCCTTTGACACGGGGGAAAAACTGTTTTTT

abundance: NA
d_gene: TRBD2
j_gene: TRBJ2-1
v_gene: TRBV10-3
len: 16
CDR3aa: CAISSHSGRAGDEQFF
CDR3nt: TGTGCCATCAGCTCCCATAGCGGGAGGGCCGGTGATGAGCAGTTCTTC

abundance: few
d_gene: NA
j_gene: TRBJ2-2
v_gene: TRBV7-6
len: 14
CDR3aa: CASSLEGGTGELFF
CDR3nt: TGTGCCAGCAGCTTAGAGGGGGGCACCGGGGAGCTGTTTTTT

abundance: once
d_gene: NA
j_gene: TRBJ1-3
v_gene: TRBV6-1
len: 13
CDR3aa: CASSEIRGNTIYF
CDR3nt: TGTGCCAGCAGTGAAATCCGAGGAAACACCATATATTTT

abundance: NA
d_gene: TRBD1
j_gene: TRBJ1-2
v_gene: TRBV5-1
len: 15
CDR3aa: CASSPQPGQGEGYTF
CDR3nt: TGCGCCAGCAGCCCCCAACCGGGACAGGGAGAGGGCTACACCTTC

abundance: NA
d_gene: TRBD1
j_gene: TRBJ2-1
v_gene: TRBV30
len: 16
CDR3aa: CAWSVPDRALYNEQFF
CDR3nt: TGTGCCTGGAGTGTTCCCGACAGGGCCCTCTACAATGAGCAGTTCTTC

abundance: few
d_gene: NA
j_gene: TRBJ2-6
v_gene: TRBV6-1
len: 15
CDR3aa: CASSEEGAGANVLTF
CDR3nt: TGTGCCAGCAGTGAGGAAGGGGCTGGGGCCAACGTCCTGACTTTC

abundance: few
d_gene: NA
j_gene: TRBJ1-1
v_gene: TRBV6-5
len: 13
CDR3aa: CASSYGWSTEAFF
CDR3nt: TGTGCCAGCAGTTACGGCTGGAGCACTGAAGCTTTCTTT

abundance: few
d_gene: NA
j_gene: TRBJ1-1
v_gene: TRBV7-9
len: 11
CDR3aa: CASSIGTEAFF
CDR3nt: TGTGCCAGCAGCATAGGGACTGAAGCTTTCTTT

abundance: NA
d_gene: NA
j_gene: TRBJ1-1
v_gene: TRBV7-7
len: 13
CDR3aa: CASSLDTNTEAFF
CDR3nt: TGTGCCAGCAGCTTAGACACGAACACTGAAGCTTTCTTT

abundance: few
d_gene: NA
j_gene: TRBJ2-7
v_gene: TRBV27
len: 14
CDR3aa: CASSGQGSSYEQYF
CDR3nt: TGTGCCAGCAGTGGCCAGGGATCCTCCTACGAGCAGTACTTC

abundance: NA
d_gene: NA
j_gene: TRBJ2-3
v_gene: TRBV19
len: 16
CDR3aa: CASSSSQDGGTDTQYF
CDR3nt: TGTGCCAGTAGTTCATCACAGGACGGAGGCACAGATACGCAGTATTTT

abundance: NA
d_gene: NA
j_gene: TRBJ1-1
v_gene: TRBV29-1
len: 11
CDR3aa: CSGRLGPEAFF
CDR3nt: TGCAGCGGCCGCCTAGGGCCTGAAGCTTTCTTT

abundance: NA
d_gene: NA
j_gene: TRBJ1-2
v_gene: TRBV4-3
len: 15
CDR3aa: CASSHEAPGSTGYTF
CDR3nt: TGCGCCAGCAGCCACGAAGCCCCCGGGTCCACGGGCTACACCTTC

abundance: few
d_gene: NA
j_gene: TRBJ1-2
v_gene: TRBV30
len: 10
CDR3aa: CAWSPPVHTF
CDR3nt: TGTGCCTGGAGCCCCCCGGTTCACACCTTC

abundance: NA
d_gene: TRBD1
j_gene: TRBJ1-2
v_gene: TRBV29-1
len: 11
CDR3aa: CSGGQDNGYTF
CDR3nt: TGCAGCGGGGGACAGGATAATGGCTACACCTTC

abundance: once
d_gene: NA
j_gene: TRBJ2-7
v_gene: TRBV6-6
len: 15
CDR3aa: CASSYAQGLAGEQYF
CDR3nt: TGTGCCAGCAGTTACGCCCAGGGGCTCGCTGGGGAGCAGTACTTC

abundance: NA
d_gene: NA
j_gene: TRBJ1-1
v_gene: TRBV29-1
len: 12
CDR3aa: CSVSRINTEAFF
CDR3nt: TGCAGCGTTAGCAGGATAAACACTGAAGCTTTCTTT

abundance: NA
d_gene: NA
j_gene: TRBJ1-1
v_gene: TRBV20-1
len: 11
CDR3aa: CSAGGYTEAFF
CDR3nt: TGCAGTGCTGGGGGATATACTGAAGCTTTCTTT

abundance: NA
d_gene: TRBD1
j_gene: TRBJ2-3
v_gene: TRBV30
len: 15
CDR3aa: CAWSVGTVITDTQYF
CDR3nt: TGTGCCTGGAGTGTCGGGACAGTCATCACAGATACGCAGTATTTT

abundance: NA
d_gene: NA
j_gene: TRBJ2-7
v_gene: TRBV4-3
len: 15
CDR3aa: CASSQDRLDNYEQYF
CDR3nt: TGCGCCAGCAGCCAAGATCGGCTAGACAACTACGAGCAGTACTTC

abundance: NA
d_gene: TRBD1
j_gene: TRBJ1-5
v_gene: TRBV29-1
len: 15
CDR3aa: CSVTPGTVSNQPQHF
CDR3nt: TGCAGCGTGACTCCCGGGACAGTTAGCAATCAGCCCCAGCATTTT

abundance: NA
d_gene: TRBD1
j_gene: TRBJ2-6
v_gene: TRBV7-2
len: 18
CDR3aa: CASSNTGTGLSGANVLTF
CDR3nt: TGTGCCAGCAGCAACACCGGGACAGGGTTATCTGGGGCCAACGTCCTGACTTTC

abundance: NA
d_gene: NA
j_gene: TRBJ2-3
v_gene: TRBV14
len: 12
CDR3aa: CASSQFTDTQYF
CDR3nt: TGTGCCAGCAGCCAATTTACAGATACGCAGTATTTT

abundance: NA
d_gene: TRBD2
j_gene: TRBJ2-7
v_gene: TRBV6-5
len: 14
CDR3aa: CASSYSPGGYEQYF
CDR3nt: TGTGCCAGCAGTTACTCTCCGGGGGGCTACGAGCAGTACTTC

abundance: few
d_gene: NA
j_gene: TRBJ2-7
v_gene: TRBV7-9
len: 14
CDR3aa: CASSQRTVGGEQYF
CDR3nt: TGTGCCAGCAGCCAGAGGACAGTTGGTGGCGAGCAGTACTTC

abundance: NA
d_gene: NA
j_gene: TRBJ1-2
v_gene: TRBV9
len: 13
CDR3aa: CASGGVRPDGYTF
CDR3nt: TGTGCCAGCGGGGGGGTCCGACCGGATGGCTACACCTTC

abundance: once
d_gene: NA
j_gene: TRBJ1-1
v_gene: TRBV25-1
len: 15
CDR3aa: CASSTWDTQYTEAFF
CDR3nt: TGTGCCAGCAGTACCTGGGACACCCAATACACTGAAGCTTTCTTT

abundance: NA
d_gene: NA
j_gene: TRBJ1-2
v_gene: TRBV9
len: 15
CDR3aa: CASSVVGSTNYGYTF
CDR3nt: TGTGCCAGCAGCGTAGTTGGTTCCACTAACTATGGCTACACCTTC

abundance: NA
d_gene: NA
j_gene: TRBJ1-4
v_gene: TRBV19
len: 14
CDR3aa: CASSDSQGIEKLFF
CDR3nt: TGTGCCAGTAGTGATTCTCAAGGGATTGAAAAACTGTTTTTT

abundance: medium-sized
d_gene: NA
j_gene: TRBJ2-1
v_gene: TRBV28
len: 12
CDR3aa: CASTLGLGEQFF
CDR3nt: TGTGCCAGCACCCTGGGGCTGGGGGAGCAGTTCTTC

abundance: NA
d_gene: NA
j_gene: TRBJ2-7
v_gene: TRBV20-1
len: 10
CDR3aa: CSASKYEQYF
CDR3nt: TGCAGTGCTAGCAAATACGAGCAGTACTTC